This T cell receptor beta chain was sequenced during a study of OX40 agonist ivuxolimab in advanced cancers. Study summary: Partial responses were recorded for three patients, including one with hepatocellular carcinoma and two with cutaneous melanoma.

Looked up from germline, CDR1 is LNHDA and CDR2 is SQIVND (reference sequence). Trimming pared 8 bases from V and 2 bases from J, leaving 9 bases between. The CDR3 totals 13 residues. A note on this clone: Its target is unknown.

A history of autoimmune disease or systemic immunosuppression excluded patients. Method: immunoSEQ multiplex PCR; TCRdb's copy keeps in-frame clones and lacks some. The sample yields 13,000 to 15,000 clones, approximately 75% seen once. Whole-study findings and limits: Clonal expansion by week 6 occurred in CD4+ and CD8+ blood T cells (at 0.1 to 3.0 mg/kg). Low normalized clonal expansion also occurred in some nonresponding patients.

The clonotype comes from an adult with an advanced solid tumor such as melanoma, head and neck, liver or kidney cancer. The chain carries TRBV19 and TRBJ2-2; no firm D call. The input for sequencing was CD4+ or CD8+ T cells sorted from blood, taken in a trial of the OX40 agonist ivuxolimab. This CDR3 reads CASRLGNTGELFF. The CDR3 region has the DNA TGTGCCAGTCGTTTGGGAAACACCGGGGAGCTGTTTTTT.